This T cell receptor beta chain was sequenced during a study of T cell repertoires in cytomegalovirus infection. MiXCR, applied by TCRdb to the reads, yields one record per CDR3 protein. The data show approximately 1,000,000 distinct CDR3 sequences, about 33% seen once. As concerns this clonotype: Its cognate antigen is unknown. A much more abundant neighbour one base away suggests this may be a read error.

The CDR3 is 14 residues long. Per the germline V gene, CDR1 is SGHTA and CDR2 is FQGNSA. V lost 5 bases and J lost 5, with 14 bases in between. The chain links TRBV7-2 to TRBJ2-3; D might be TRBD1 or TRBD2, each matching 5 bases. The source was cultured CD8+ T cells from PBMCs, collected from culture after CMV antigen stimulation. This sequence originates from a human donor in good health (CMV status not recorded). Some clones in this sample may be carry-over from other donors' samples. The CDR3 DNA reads TGTGCCAGCAGCCGAGGGACCGACAGAGATACGCAGTATTTT. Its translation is CASSRGTDRDTQYF. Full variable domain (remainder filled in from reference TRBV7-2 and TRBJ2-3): GAGVSQSPSNKVTEKGKDVELRCDPISGHTALYWYRQSLGQGLEFLIYFQGNSAPDKSGLPSDRFSAERTGGSVSTLTIQRTQQEDSAVYLCASSRGTDRDTQYFGPGTRLTVL.